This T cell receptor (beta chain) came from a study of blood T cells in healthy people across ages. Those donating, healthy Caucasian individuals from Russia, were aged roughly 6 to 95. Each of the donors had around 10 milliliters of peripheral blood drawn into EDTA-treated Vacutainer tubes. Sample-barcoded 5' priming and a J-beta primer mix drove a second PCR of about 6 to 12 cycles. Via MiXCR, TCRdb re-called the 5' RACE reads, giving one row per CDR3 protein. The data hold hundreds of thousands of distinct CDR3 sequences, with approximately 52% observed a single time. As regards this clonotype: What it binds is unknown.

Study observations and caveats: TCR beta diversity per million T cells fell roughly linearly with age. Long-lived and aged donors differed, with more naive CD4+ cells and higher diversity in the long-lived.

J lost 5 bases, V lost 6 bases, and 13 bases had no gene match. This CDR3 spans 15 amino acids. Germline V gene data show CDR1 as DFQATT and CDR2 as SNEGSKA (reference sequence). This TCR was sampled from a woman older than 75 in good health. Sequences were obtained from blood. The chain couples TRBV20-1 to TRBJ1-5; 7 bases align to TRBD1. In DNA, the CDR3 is TGCAGTGCAGCCGAACCACAGGGGCGATATCAGCCCCAGCATTTT. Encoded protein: CSAAEPQGRYQPQHF.